This TCR beta chain is from a study of cytomegalovirus exposure and HLA in healthy donors. Study-wide points: Cytomegalovirus-associated status was assigned to some 180 TCR beta chains. Cytomegalovirus status was reportedly diagnosed by the classifier with high sensitivity and specificity.

This clone was detected once. Its antigen is still unknown. The table came from immunoSEQ multiplex PCR; TCRdb's copy has only in-frame clones and leaves some out. The sample has over 130,000 clones, roughly 86% seen once. V dropped 7 bases and J dropped 3; count of bases not matched to a gene: 7. The germline V gene encodes CDR1 LGHNT and CDR2 FRNRAP. This CDR3 is 14 amino acids long. The sequencing input was PBMCs. This TCR was sampled from a man aged 18 to 29 in good health and CMV-seropositive. The chain couples TRBV12-5 to TRBJ2-7; 9 bases map to TRBD1. Written as DNA, the CDR3 is TGTGCTAGTGCAAATGACAGGGGGAGCTACGAGCAGTACTTC. It yields the protein CASANDRGSYEQYF.